The next 15 T cell receptor beta chains were all read from a single sample in a study of blood T cell repertoires in COVID-19. Profiling relied on immunoSEQ multiplex PCR, and the TCRdb table lists in-frame clones only, not all of them. In the table there are fewer than 25,000 clones, 90% of which are singletons. The sequenced material came from peripheral blood. These receptors were collected from a man aged 65 to 85 with acute or convalescent COVID-19.

This rearrangement joins TRBV28 to TRBJ2-3; D is possibly TRBD1 (6 bases). The CDR3 is 16 amino acids. The germline V gene has CDR1 MDHEN and CDR2 SYDVKM. With 6 bases removed from V and 0 bases from J, the gap between germline ends came to 16 bases. The CDR3 protein is CASRTSRGASTDTQYF. The CDR3 nucleotides read TGTGCCAGCAGGACGAGCAGGGGAGCTAGCACAGATACGCAGTATTTT.

This sequence joins TRBV14 and TRBJ1-5, with D unclear. The CDR3 consists of 13 residues. Germline-derived CDR1 and CDR2 are SGHDN and FVKESK. V was shortened by 0 bases and J by 9 bases, with 9 bases between the two germline ends. The CDR3 nucleotides are TGTGCCAGCAGCCAAGATCAGGACTTGCCCCAGCATTTT. This codes for CASSQDQDLPQHF.

The chain recombines TRBV4-1 with TRBJ2-7; a weak D match, TRBD2 (6 bases). Germline V lookup: CDR1 MGHRA, CDR2 YSYEKL. This CDR3 contains 15 residues. Trimming removed 1 base at V and 7 bases at J, with 17 bases between. CDR3 amino acids: CASSQGGTPAGEQYF. DNA of the CDR3: TGCGCCAGCAGCCAAGGCGGGACCCCCGCCGGGGAGCAGTACTTC.

V is TRBV19 and J is TRBJ2-2; tentative D call: TRBD1 (5 bases). Germline assignment: CDR1 LNHDA and CDR2 SQIVND (reference sequence). The CDR3 has 14 amino acids. V lost 5 bases, J lost 6 bases, and 13 bases lay in between. The CDR3 nucleotides read TGTGCCAGTAGTCCCCGGCAGGGTTCCGGGGAGCTGTTTTTT. Translated, it gives CASSPRQGSGELFF.

For this clone: Sequence at one end of the junction differs from germline and may be a read error. This sequence joins TRBV2 and TRBJ1-5; unclear D gene. The CDR3 has 14 residues. Germline CDR1 is SNHLY and CDR2 is FYNNEI. The CDR3 DNA reads as TGTGCCAGCAGTTTACAGTTACTCAATCAGCCTCAGCATTTT. It yields the protein CASSLQLLNQPQHF.

The chain recombines TRBV19 with TRBJ1-1; 7 bases agree with TRBD1. Germline CDR1 is LNHDA and CDR2 is SQIVND (reference sequence). CDR3 length: 13 residues. The V segment lost 6 bases and the J segment 0 bases; nucleotides outside the gene matches: 1. The CDR3 spells CASSGTVNTEAFF. Here the CDR3 DNA reads TGTGCCAGTAGCGGGACAGTGAACACTGAAGCTTTCTTT.

The rearrangement uses TRBV28 and TRBJ1-3; 9 bases fit TRBD1. Per the germline V gene, CDR1 is MDHEN and CDR2 is SYDVKM. The CDR3 is 16 amino acids. J gave up 8 bases and V 5 bases, and 13 bases lay outside the gene matches. The CDR3 is CASSAPGQGGRYTIYF. Here the CDR3 DNA reads TGTGCCAGCAGTGCTCCGGGACAGGGAGGCCGATACACCATATATTTT.

The rearrangement links TRBV15 to TRBJ2-1, with TRBD1 matching 9 bases. This CDR3 has 15 residues. In germline, CDR1 is LNHNV, CDR2 YYDKDF (reference sequence). V lost 0 bases and J lost 7; bases outside the gene matches: 4. The CDR3 reads CATSRDGQGSNEQFF. CDR3 bases: TGTGCCACCAGCAGAGATGGACAGGGGTCAAATGAGCAGTTCTTC.

The chain joins TRBV9 to TRBJ2-7; 8 bases are a match to TRBD1. V lost 4 bases, J lost 6 bases, and 6 bases stayed unmatched. The CDR3 is 13 residues long. Germline V gene lookup returns CDR1 SGDLS and CDR2 YYNGEE. The CDR3 bases are TGTGCCAGCAGCCCCACGACAGGGGTCGAGCAGTACTTC. This codes for CASSPTTGVEQYF.

The chain carries TRBV6-5 and TRBJ2-7, with 10 bases matching TRBD2. V gave up 0 bases and J gave up 5 bases; unmatched junction bases: 4. The CDR3 is 15 amino acids. Germline V lookup: CDR1 MNHEY, CDR2 SVGAGI. The CDR3: CASSYSASGGHEQYF. CDR3 coding DNA: TGTGCCAGCAGTTACTCGGCTAGCGGGGGCCACGAGCAGTACTTC.

Only one count was recorded for this clone. The J gene is TRBJ2-1, the V gene TRBV3-1 (or the pseudogene TRBV3-2); D gene ambiguous. Per germline, CDR1 LGHDT and CDR2 YNNKEL (reference sequence). Deletions cut 0 bases from V and 3 bases from J, with 12 bases between. The CDR3 has 16 residues. The CDR3: CASSQDAGPYYNEQFF. The DNA for the CDR3 is TGTGCCAGCAGCCAAGACGCAGGTCCGTACTACAATGAGCAGTTCTTC.

The chain combines TRBV12-3 or TRBV12-4 with TRBJ1-5; D ambiguous. V was shortened by 6 bases and J by 2 bases, with 5 bases between the two germline ends. The CDR3 covers 12 residues. The CDR3: CASRVGNQPQHF. CDR3 in DNA: TGTGCCAGCAGGGTAGGCAATCAGCCCCAGCATTTT.

The J gene is TRBJ1-5, the V gene TRBV6-5; 7 positions agree with TRBD1. Germline V CDR1 and CDR2: MNHEY, SVGAGI. The CDR3 sequence is 15 residues long. Trimming took 6 bases from V and 6 from J; bases not matched to a gene: 11. The CDR3 sequence: CASSLTGTAGQPQHF. The CDR3 DNA is TGTGCCAGCAGCCTCACCGGGACAGCGGGTCAGCCCCAGCATTTT.

This chain uses TRBV28 with TRBJ1-2; D remains unclear. The V gene lost 6 bases and the J gene lost 13 bases, with 15 bases spanning the gap. Per germline, CDR1 MDHEN and CDR2 SYDVKM. CDR3 length: 11 residues. The CDR3 region is CASSVMEGFTF. The CDR3 region has the DNA TGTGCCAGCAGCGTTATGGAGGGTTTCACCTTC.

This chain connects TRBV2 to TRBJ2-1; 7 positions agree with TRBD2. CDR1 SNHLY and CDR2 FYNNEI come from the germline V gene. J was trimmed by 4 bases and V by 11 bases; bases with no gene match: 8. The CDR3 totals 13 residues. CDR3 bases: TGTGCCGACGGGACTAACCTTTACAATGAGCAGTTCTTC. This translates into CADGTNLYNEQFF.